The rows below give T cell receptor beta chains drawn from one sample of a study of shared clonotypes between healthy human individuals. Clones were read by immunoSEQ multiplex PCR, and TCRdb kept only the in-frame ones, dropping some. The data hold about 500,000 clones, with 60% to 80% observed a single time. Sequenced: PBMCs. These receptor sequences come from a woman aged 40-49 years in good health. Some clones in this sample may be carry-over from other donors' samples. Each CDR3 is given with its conserved first and last residue. D genes are given only for firm matches. A clone size is listed for some rows: how often the clone was seen (once, few, many), or a class if it is expanded.

>13|TRBJ2-2|TRBV5-1|.|.
TGCGCCAGCCGACCCGACGGGACCGGGGAGCTGTTTTTT
CASRPDGTGELFF
>16|TRBJ2-7|TRBV18|TRBD2|.
TGTGCCAGCTCACCAATTCTAGCGGGAGGAGTCAACGAGCAGTACTTC
CASSPILAGGVNEQYF
>15|TRBJ1-5|TRBV5-1|.|.
TGCGCCAGCAGCTTGGGTTTTATGGTACGGCAGCCCCAGCATTTT
CASSLGFMVRQPQHF
>11|TRBJ2-7|TRBV6-5|.|.
TGTGCCAGCATGCTGCTCGTGGAACAGTACTTC
CASMLLVEQYF
>15|TRBJ2-7|TRBV6-5|.|once
TGTGCCAGCAGTTACTCGAGGCCTAGCAGACTTGAGCAGTACTTC
CASSYSRPSRLEQYF
>13|TRBJ2-7|TRBV6-1|.|.
TGTGCCAGCAGCTCGGGTATTCTAGGCGAGCAGTACTTC
CASSSGILGEQYF
>15|TRBJ2-3|TRBV28|.|few
TGTGCCAGCAGTTCGAACAGGGTACTCACAGATACGCAGTATTTT
CASSSNRVLTDTQYF
>14|TRBJ2-1|TRBV27|.|.
TGTGCCAGCAGTTCGCAGGGATCCTACAATGAGCAGTTCTTC
CASSSQGSYNEQFF
>15|TRBJ2-2|TRBV10-3|TRBD1|.
TGTGCCATCAGAACCGGGACAGCTAACACCGGGGAGCTGTTTTTT
CAIRTGTANTGELFF
>13|TRBJ1-1|TRBV28|TRBD1|.
TGTGCCAGCAACAAAAGGGGGCGGACTGAAGCTTTCTTT
CASNKRGRTEAFF
>14|TRBJ2-2|TRBV7-3|TRBD2|once
TGTGCCAGCAGCTTAAGAGCGGGAGGCGGGGAGCTGTTTTTT
CASSLRAGGGELFF
>16|TRBJ2-1|TRBV11-2|TRBD1|.
TGTGCCAGCAGCAAACCGGGACAGGGGGCCAACAATGAGCAGTTCTTC
CASSKPGQGANNEQFF
>13|TRBJ2-7|TRBV2|.|many
TGTGCCAGCAGTGGCGGTCGGGGTCTCGAGCAGTACTTC
CASSGGRGLEQYF
>13|TRBJ1-5|TRBV5-1|.|.
TGCGCCAGCAGCTGGGACGGGAAGGAGCCCCAGCATTTT
CASSWDGKEPQHF
>13|TRBJ1-1|TRBV9|TRBD1|.
TGTGCCAGCAGCAACGACAGGGGCACTGAAGCTTTCTTT
CASSNDRGTEAFF
>15|TRBJ2-3|TRBV19|TRBD2|.
TGTGCCAGTAGTGTGGCTAGCGGGATTTCAGATACGCAGTATTTT
CASSVASGISDTQYF
>13|TRBJ2-7|TRBV28|.|.
TGTGCCAGCAGCCACCTAGGGCAATACGAGCAGTACTTC
CASSHLGQYEQYF
>12|TRBJ2-3|TRBV7-8|.|.
TGTGCCAGCAGCTTAAGTTGGGATACGCAGTATTTT
CASSLSWDTQYF
>15|TRBJ2-7|TRBV28|.|.
TGTGCCAGCAGCAATACCCCGACAGCGACCTACGAGCAGTACTTC
CASSNTPTATYEQYF
>11|TRBJ1-2|TRBV20-1|.|.
TGCAGTGCTCTTAGTACGTATGGCTACACCTTC
CSALSTYGYTF
>15|TRBJ2-7|TRBV5-1|TRBD2|.
TGCGCCAGCAGCTGGGGGGGACCTAGCTCCTACGAGCAGTACTTC
CASSWGGPSSYEQYF
>14|TRBJ2-1|TRBV9|.|.
TGTGCCAGCAGCGTACGATTGGGGGCGGATGAGCAGTTCTTC
CASSVRLGADEQFF
>13|TRBJ2-5|TRBV4-1|.|.
TGCGCCAGCAGCCAAGTATGGCCGGAGACCCAGTACTTC
CASSQVWPETQYF
>15|TRBJ2-1|TRBV27|.|.
TGTGCCAGCAGTTGGAGCGTGACCTCCTACAATGAGCAGTTCTTC
CASSWSVTSYNEQFF
>15|TRBJ2-2|TRBV4-2|TRBD1|.
TGTGCCAGCAGCCCAGGGGACAGAACAACCGGGGAGCTGTTTTTT
CASSPGDRTTGELFF